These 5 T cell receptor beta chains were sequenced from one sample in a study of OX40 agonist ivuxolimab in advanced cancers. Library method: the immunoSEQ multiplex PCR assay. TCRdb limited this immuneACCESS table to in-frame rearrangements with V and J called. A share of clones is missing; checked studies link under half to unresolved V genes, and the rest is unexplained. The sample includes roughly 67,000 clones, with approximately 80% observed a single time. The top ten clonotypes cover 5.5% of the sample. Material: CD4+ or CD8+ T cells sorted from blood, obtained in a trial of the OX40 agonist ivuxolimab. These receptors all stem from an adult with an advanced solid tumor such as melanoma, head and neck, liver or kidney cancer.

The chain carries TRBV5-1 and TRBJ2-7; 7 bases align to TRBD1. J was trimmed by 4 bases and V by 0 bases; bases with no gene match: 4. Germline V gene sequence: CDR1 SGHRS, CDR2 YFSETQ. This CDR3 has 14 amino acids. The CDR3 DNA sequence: TGCGCCAGCAGCTTGGGACAGGGCTCTTACGAGCAGTACGTC. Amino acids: CASSLGQGSYEQYV.

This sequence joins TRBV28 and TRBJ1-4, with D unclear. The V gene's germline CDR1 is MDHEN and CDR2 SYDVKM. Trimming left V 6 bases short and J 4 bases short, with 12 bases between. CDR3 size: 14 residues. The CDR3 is CASSGNRVNEKLFF. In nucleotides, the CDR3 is TGTGCCAGCAGCGGTAACAGAGTTAATGAAAAACTGTTTTTT. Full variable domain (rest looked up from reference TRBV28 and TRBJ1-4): DVKVTQSSRYLVKRTGEKVFLECVQDMDHENMFWYRQDPGLGLRLIYFSYDVKMKEKGDIPEGYSVSREKKERFSLILESASTNQTSMYLCASSGNRVNEKLFFGSGTQLSVL.

The CDR3 sequence: CASSLAGFTGELFF. CDR3 nucleotide sequence: TGTGCCAGCAGCTTAGCAGGGTTCACCGGGGAGCTGTTTTTT. The chain couples TRBV13 to TRBJ2-2, with D perhaps TRBD1 (5 bases). The V and J ends lost 1 base and 4 bases respectively, with 7 bases between them. Germline assignment: CDR1 PRHDT and CDR2 FYEKMQ (reference sequence). The CDR3 runs to 14 residues.

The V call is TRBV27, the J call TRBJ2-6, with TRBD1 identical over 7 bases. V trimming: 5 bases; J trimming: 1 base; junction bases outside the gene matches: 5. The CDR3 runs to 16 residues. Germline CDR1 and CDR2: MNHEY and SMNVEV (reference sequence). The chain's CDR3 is CASSLFRGSGANVLTF. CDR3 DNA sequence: TGTGCCAGCAGTCTCTTCAGGGGGTCTGGGGCCAACGTCCTGACTTTC.

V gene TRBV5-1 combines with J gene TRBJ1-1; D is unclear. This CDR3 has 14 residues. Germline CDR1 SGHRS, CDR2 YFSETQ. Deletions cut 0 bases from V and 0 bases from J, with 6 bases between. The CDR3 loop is CASSLELLNTEAFF. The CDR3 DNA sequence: TGCGCCAGCAGCTTGGAGCTGCTGAACACTGAAGCTTTCTTT.